This T cell receptor beta chain is from a study of Graves' ophthalmopathy and Graves' hyperthyroidism. Turning to the study itself: Upon initial diagnosis and before any treatment, peripheral blood was collected.

Uncontrolled infections, other autoimmune diseases, pregnancy or lactation barred patients from enrollment. Symptoms, serum thyroxine and TRAb, thyroid ultrasound, and orbital computed tomography formed the diagnostic basis. This clonotype appeared many times. RNA transcripts provided the template for amplifying TCR beta CDR3 regions. Following a first-round RT-PCR that used HTBI primers, a second-round multiplex PCR was carried out. TCRdb redid the calling of the multiplex PCR reads with MiXCR, one entry per CDR3 protein. This sample has about 400,000 distinct CDR3 sequences; about 18% occur once, and the top ten carry roughly 1.5%. This CDR3 spans 15 amino acids. Between the trimmed V and J ends, which lost 4 bases and 0 bases, there was a span of 13 bases. The V gene's germline CDR1 is SGDLS and CDR2 YYNGEE.

The specimen was peripheral blood. The chain uses TRBV9 and TRBJ2-5; D gene uncertain. The clonotype was recovered from a woman aged 18-29 years with Graves' ophthalmopathy. Here the CDR3 DNA reads TGTGCCAGCAGCCCTGTGGGCTGGAACCAAGAGACCCAGTACTTC. As protein: CASSPVGWNQETQYF.